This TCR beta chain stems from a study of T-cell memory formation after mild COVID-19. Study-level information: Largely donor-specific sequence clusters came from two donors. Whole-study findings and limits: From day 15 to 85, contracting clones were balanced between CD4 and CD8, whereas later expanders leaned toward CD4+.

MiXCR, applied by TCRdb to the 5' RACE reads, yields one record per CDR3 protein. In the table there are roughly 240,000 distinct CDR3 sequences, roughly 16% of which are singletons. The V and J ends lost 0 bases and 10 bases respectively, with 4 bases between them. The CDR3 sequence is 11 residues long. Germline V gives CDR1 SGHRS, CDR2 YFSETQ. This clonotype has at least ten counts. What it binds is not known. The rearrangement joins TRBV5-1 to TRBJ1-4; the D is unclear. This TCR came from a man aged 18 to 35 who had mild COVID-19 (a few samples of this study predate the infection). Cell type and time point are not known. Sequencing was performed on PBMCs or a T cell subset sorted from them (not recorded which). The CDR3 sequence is CASSLDGKLFF. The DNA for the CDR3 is TGCGCCAGCAGCTTGGATGGAAAACTGTTTTTT. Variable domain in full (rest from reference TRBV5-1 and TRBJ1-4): KAGVTQTPRYLIKTRGQQVTLSCSPISGHRSVSWYQQTPGQGLQFLFEYFSETQRNKGNFPGRFSGRQFSNSRSEMNVSTLELGDSALYLCASSLDGKLFFGSGTQLSVL.